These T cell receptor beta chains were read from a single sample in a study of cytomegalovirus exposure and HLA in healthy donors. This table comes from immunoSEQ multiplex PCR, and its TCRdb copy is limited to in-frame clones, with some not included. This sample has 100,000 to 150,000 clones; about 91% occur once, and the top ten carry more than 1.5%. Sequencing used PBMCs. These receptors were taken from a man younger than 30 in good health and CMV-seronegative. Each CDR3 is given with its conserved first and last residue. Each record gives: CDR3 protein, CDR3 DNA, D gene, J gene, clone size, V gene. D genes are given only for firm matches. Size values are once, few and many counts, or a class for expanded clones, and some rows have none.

CDR3aa: CASSVRQGADTEAFF
CDR3nt: TGCGCCAGCAGCGTCCGACAGGGGGCAGACACTGAAGCTTTCTTT
d_gene: TRBD1
j_gene: TRBJ1-1
abundance: once
v_gene: TRBV5-1

CDR3aa: CASEGADTDTQYF
CDR3nt: TGTGCCAGCGAGGGAGCTGACACAGATACGCAGTATTTT
d_gene: NA
j_gene: TRBJ2-3
abundance: NA
v_gene: TRBV25-1

CDR3aa: CASSPRGQGKFVNQHF
CDR3nt: TGTGCCAGTAGTCCTAGGGGACAGGGGAAATTCGTCAACCAGCATTTT
d_gene: TRBD1
j_gene: TRBJ1-5
abundance: NA
v_gene: TRBV19

CDR3aa: CASSLYRTYGYTF
CDR3nt: TGTGCCAGCAGTTTATACAGGACCTATGGCTACACCTTC
d_gene: NA
j_gene: TRBJ1-2
abundance: NA
v_gene: TRBV28

CDR3aa: CASITDRGGRNTIYF
CDR3nt: TGTGCCAGCATCACAGACAGGGGAGGGAGAAACACCATATATTTT
d_gene: TRBD1
j_gene: TRBJ1-3
abundance: NA
v_gene: TRBV6-1

CDR3aa: CASSLGPLTTGYGNTIYF
CDR3nt: TGTGCCAGCAGCTTAGGTCCCTTGACGACAGGGTACGGAAACACCATATATTTT
d_gene: TRBD1
j_gene: TRBJ1-3
abundance: NA
v_gene: TRBV7-2

CDR3aa: CASSAGQGAAGANVLTF
CDR3nt: TGTGCCAGCAGCGCCGGACAGGGGGCAGCTGGGGCCAACGTCCTGACTTTC
d_gene: TRBD1
j_gene: TRBJ2-6
abundance: NA
v_gene: TRBV11-3

CDR3aa: CASSPRGVNTEAFF
CDR3nt: TGTGCCAGCAGCCCCCGTGGAGTGAACACTGAAGCTTTCTTT
d_gene: NA
j_gene: TRBJ1-1
abundance: NA
v_gene: TRBV11-2

CDR3aa: CASSVGQGDTEAFF
CDR3nt: TGTGCCAGCAGCGTAGGCCAGGGGGACACTGAAGCTTTCTTT
d_gene: TRBD1
j_gene: TRBJ1-1
abundance: NA
v_gene: TRBV9

CDR3aa: CASSTRLAGDVDTQYF
CDR3nt: TGTGCCAGTAGTACAAGACTAGCGGGAGACGTAGATACGCAGTATTTT
d_gene: TRBD2
j_gene: TRBJ2-3
abundance: NA
v_gene: TRBV19

CDR3aa: CASSETGARTNTEAFF
CDR3nt: TGTGCCAGTAGTGAGACAGGGGCTAGAACGAACACTGAAGCTTTCTTT
d_gene: TRBD1
j_gene: TRBJ1-1
abundance: NA
v_gene: TRBV19

CDR3aa: CASSRSSYEQYF
CDR3nt: TGTGCCAGCAGCCGTAGCTCCTACGAGCAGTACTTC
d_gene: NA
j_gene: TRBJ2-7
abundance: NA
v_gene: TRBV14

CDR3aa: CASSKKRQGRGQPQHF
CDR3nt: TGTGCCAGCAGCAAAAAAAGACAGGGAAGGGGTCAGCCCCAGCATTTT
d_gene: NA
j_gene: TRBJ1-5
abundance: NA
v_gene: TRBV21-1

CDR3aa: CASSSRTEYNQPQHF
CDR3nt: TGTGCCAGCAGTTCCCGGACAGAGTACAATCAGCCCCAGCATTTT
d_gene: NA
j_gene: TRBJ1-5
abundance: NA
v_gene: TRBV27

CDR3aa: CASSTYTGELFF
CDR3nt: TGTGCCAGCAGCACATACACCGGGGAGCTGTTTTTT
d_gene: NA
j_gene: TRBJ2-2
abundance: many
v_gene: TRBV9

CDR3aa: CASSLFGGQGQETQYF
CDR3nt: TGTGCCAGCAGCTTATTCGGTGGTCAGGGCCAAGAGACCCAGTACTTC
d_gene: NA
j_gene: TRBJ2-5
abundance: NA
v_gene: TRBV7-9

CDR3aa: CASLPRGQAPFF
CDR3nt: TGTGCCAGCCTTCCACGGGGACAGGCACCGTTCTTC
d_gene: TRBD1
j_gene: TRBJ2-1
abundance: NA
v_gene: TRBV27

CDR3aa: CASGGIRANYGYTF
CDR3nt: TGTGCCAGCGGCGGGATCAGGGCTAACTATGGCTACACCTTC
d_gene: NA
j_gene: TRBJ1-2
abundance: NA
v_gene: TRBV28

CDR3aa: CAWNRQGGGGYTF
CDR3nt: TGTGCCTGGAACCGACAGGGGGGAGGCGGCTACACCTTC
d_gene: TRBD1
j_gene: TRBJ1-2
abundance: NA
v_gene: TRBV30

CDR3aa: CASSQYRVHEQFF
CDR3nt: TGCGCCAGCAGCCAATACCGGGTTCATGAGCAGTTCTTC
d_gene: NA
j_gene: TRBJ2-1
abundance: NA
v_gene: TRBV4-3

CDR3aa: CASSPDGAGGFYNEQFF
CDR3nt: TGCGCCAGCAGCCCCGATGGGGCAGGGGGCTTCTACAATGAGCAGTTCTTC
d_gene: TRBD1
j_gene: TRBJ2-1
abundance: NA
v_gene: TRBV4-3

CDR3aa: CASSFRNSYNSPLHF
CDR3nt: TGTGCCAGCAGCTTTAGAAACTCCTATAATTCACCCCTCCACTTT
d_gene: NA
j_gene: TRBJ1-6
abundance: once
v_gene: TRBV7-6

CDR3aa: CASSYRRGRLHEQFF
CDR3nt: TGTGCCAGCAGTTATAGGAGGGGACGGTTGCATGAGCAGTTCTTC
d_gene: NA
j_gene: TRBJ2-1
abundance: NA
v_gene: TRBV6-5